The rows below give T cell receptor beta chains drawn from one sample of a study of shared clonotypes between healthy human individuals. TCRdb's table, derived via immunoSEQ multiplex PCR, lists solely in-frame clones and lacks some. The sample has roughly 2 million clones; approximately 96% are singletons. The specimen sequenced was naive CD4+ T cells sorted from blood. Receptor source: a man between 18 and 35 years old in good health. Each CDR3 is given with its conserved first and last residue. Each record gives: clone size, J gene, V gene, D gene, CDR3 protein, CDR3 DNA. The D gene is left open where the match is weak. Expanded clones get a size class; other rows say once, few or many, or leave the size out.

clone size: -
J gene: TRBJ1-6
V gene: TRBV14
D gene: -
CDR3 protein: CASSQVSGSYNSPLHF
CDR3 DNA: TGTGCCAGCAGCCAAGTTTCGGGCTCCTATAATTCACCCCTCCACTTT

clone size: -
J gene: TRBJ2-7
V gene: TRBV7-2
D gene: TRBD1
CDR3 protein: CASSTPGSGTGGSEQYF
CDR3 DNA: TGTGCCAGCAGCACCCCGGGTTCTGGGACAGGGGGCTCCGAGCAGTACTTC

clone size: -
J gene: TRBJ2-7
V gene: TRBV18
D gene: -
CDR3 protein: CASSPPETAPYEQYF
CDR3 DNA: TGTGCCAGCTCACCACCCGAGACTGCACCGTACGAGCAGTACTTC

clone size: -
J gene: TRBJ1-5
V gene: TRBV6-5
D gene: -
CDR3 protein: CASSSGPGQPQHF
CDR3 DNA: TGTGCCAGCAGTTCCGGCCCCGGTCAGCCCCAGCATTTT

clone size: -
J gene: TRBJ2-3
V gene: TRBV10-3
D gene: -
CDR3 protein: CAIQRSSTDTQYF
CDR3 DNA: TGTGCCATACAACGGTCTAGCACAGATACGCAGTATTTT

clone size: -
J gene: TRBJ1-2
V gene: TRBV28
D gene: TRBD1
CDR3 protein: CASSFGQGAGYGYTF
CDR3 DNA: TGTGCCAGCAGTTTTGGGCAGGGGGCAGGGTATGGCTACACCTTC

clone size: -
J gene: TRBJ1-1
V gene: TRBV2
D gene: -
CDR3 protein: CASSGEGRGTAFF
CDR3 DNA: TGTGCCAGCAGTGGGGAGGGTCGGGGGACGGCTTTCTTT

clone size: -
J gene: TRBJ1-1
V gene: TRBV7-9
D gene: -
CDR3 protein: CASSLGSEWAFF
CDR3 DNA: TGTGCCAGCAGCTTAGGGTCAGAATGGGCTTTCTTT

clone size: -
J gene: TRBJ1-6
V gene: TRBV7-3
D gene: -
CDR3 protein: CASSLGAQAQISPLHF
CDR3 DNA: TGTGCCAGCAGCTTAGGGGCCCAAGCCCAAATTTCACCCCTCCACTTT

clone size: -
J gene: TRBJ2-7
V gene: TRBV4-3
D gene: TRBD2
CDR3 protein: CASSQTGTSGSEQYF
CDR3 DNA: TGCGCCAGCAGCCAGACCGGGACTAGCGGGAGCGAGCAGTACTTC

clone size: -
J gene: TRBJ1-4
V gene: TRBV10-1
D gene: TRBD1
CDR3 protein: CASSPGQGGEKLFF
CDR3 DNA: TGCGCCAGCAGCCCCGGACAGGGTGGCGAAAAACTGTTTTTT

clone size: -
J gene: TRBJ2-4
V gene: TRBV7-2
D gene: TRBD2
CDR3 protein: CASSPLSGSGNIQYF
CDR3 DNA: TGTGCCAGCAGCCCTCTCAGCGGGAGTGGAAACATTCAGTACTTC

clone size: -
J gene: TRBJ2-5
V gene: TRBV6-1
D gene: -
CDR3 protein: CASSSSREETQYF
CDR3 DNA: TGTGCCAGCAGTTCTTCCAGGGAAGAGACCCAGTACTTC

clone size: -
J gene: TRBJ2-3
V gene: TRBV7-9
D gene: TRBD1
CDR3 protein: CASSGLQGANTQYF
CDR3 DNA: TGTGCCAGCAGCGGATTACAGGGGGCAAATACGCAGTATTTT

clone size: -
J gene: TRBJ2-7
V gene: TRBV5-1
D gene: TRBD1
CDR3 protein: CASSLIAVGTGSYEQYF
CDR3 DNA: TGCGCCAGCAGCTTGATAGCGGTAGGGACAGGTTCTTACGAGCAGTACTTC

clone size: -
J gene: TRBJ2-1
V gene: TRBV11-2
D gene: TRBD1
CDR3 protein: CASSLVGTRGNEQFF
CDR3 DNA: TGTGCCAGCAGCTTAGTAGGGACCAGGGGGAATGAGCAGTTCTTC

clone size: -
J gene: TRBJ1-3
V gene: TRBV4-3
D gene: -
CDR3 protein: CASSPTGGAGNTIYF
CDR3 DNA: TGCGCCAGCAGCCCAACGGGGGGGGCTGGAAACACCATATATTTT

clone size: -
J gene: TRBJ2-2
V gene: TRBV19
D gene: -
CDR3 protein: CASSLTANTGELFF
CDR3 DNA: TGTGCCAGTAGTCTGACGGCGAACACCGGGGAGCTGTTTTTT

clone size: -
J gene: TRBJ2-1
V gene: TRBV2
D gene: TRBD2
CDR3 protein: CASSELAGSNEQFF
CDR3 DNA: TGTGCCAGCAGTGAACTAGCGGGGTCCAATGAGCAGTTCTTC

clone size: -
J gene: TRBJ1-2
V gene: TRBV19
D gene: TRBD1
CDR3 protein: CASRDRGLEGYTF
CDR3 DNA: TGTGCCAGTAGGGACAGGGGGCTTGAGGGCTACACCTTC

clone size: -
J gene: TRBJ1-1
V gene: TRBV5-1
D gene: -
CDR3 protein: CASSPLGLNTEAFF
CDR3 DNA: TGCGCCAGCAGCCCGTTGGGCCTAAACACTGAAGCTTTCTTT

clone size: -
J gene: TRBJ1-1
V gene: TRBV27
D gene: -
CDR3 protein: CASSLNAAGNTEAFF
CDR3 DNA: TGTGCCAGCAGTTTAAATGCAGCGGGTAACACTGAAGCTTTCTTT

clone size: -
J gene: TRBJ1-2
V gene: TRBV4-1
D gene: -
CDR3 protein: CASSHGVGFGTF
CDR3 DNA: -

clone size: once
J gene: TRBJ2-7
V gene: TRBV7-6
D gene: -
CDR3 protein: CASSSDGWAYEQYF
CDR3 DNA: TGTGCCAGCAGCTCCGACGGGTGGGCCTACGAGCAGTACTTC

clone size: -
J gene: TRBJ2-3
V gene: TRBV27
D gene: TRBD1
CDR3 protein: CASRTTGGPDTQYF
CDR3 DNA: TGTGCCAGCAGGACGACAGGGGGACCAGATACGCAGTATTTT

clone size: once
J gene: TRBJ1-6
V gene: TRBV18
D gene: -
CDR3 protein: CASSPPSSSYNSPLHF
CDR3 DNA: TGTGCCAGCTCACCACCCTCCAGCTCCTATAATTCACCCCTCCACTTT

clone size: -
J gene: TRBJ2-6
V gene: TRBV7-2
D gene: -
CDR3 protein: CASSLGGTLASGANVLTF
CDR3 DNA: TGTGCCAGCAGCTTAGGAGGGACCCTAGCCTCTGGGGCCAACGTCCTGACTTTC

clone size: -
J gene: TRBJ1-4
V gene: TRBV6-5
D gene: -
CDR3 protein: CASSWRGDNEKLFF
CDR3 DNA: TGTGCCAGCAGTTGGCGGGGGGATAATGAAAAACTGTTTTTT

clone size: -
J gene: TRBJ2-7
V gene: TRBV5-8
D gene: -
CDR3 protein: CASSLSWGANEQYF
CDR3 DNA: TGTGCCAGCAGCTTGTCATGGGGGGCGAACGAGCAGTACTTC